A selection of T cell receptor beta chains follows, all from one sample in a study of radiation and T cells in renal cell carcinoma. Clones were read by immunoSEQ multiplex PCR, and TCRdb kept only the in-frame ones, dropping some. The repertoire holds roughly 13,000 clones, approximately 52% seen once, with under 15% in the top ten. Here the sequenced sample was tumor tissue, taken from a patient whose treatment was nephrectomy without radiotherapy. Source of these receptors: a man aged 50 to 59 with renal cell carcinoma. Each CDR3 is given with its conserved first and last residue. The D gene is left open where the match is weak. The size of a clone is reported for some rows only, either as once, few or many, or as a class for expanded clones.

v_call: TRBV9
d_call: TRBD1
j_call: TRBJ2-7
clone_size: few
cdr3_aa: CASSGQGAGAFYEQYF
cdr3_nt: TGTGCCAGCAGCGGTCAGGGGGCAGGGGCCTTCTACGAGCAGTACTTC

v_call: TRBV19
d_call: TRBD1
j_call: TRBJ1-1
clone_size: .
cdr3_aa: CASSIGQGKIPTEAFF
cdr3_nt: TGTGCCAGTAGTATAGGACAGGGTAAGATACCGACTGAAGCTTTCTTT

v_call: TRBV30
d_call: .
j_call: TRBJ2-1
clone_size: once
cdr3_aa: CAWSVLGLVGNNEQFF
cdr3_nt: TGTGCCTGGAGTGTACTCGGGCTAGTGGGGAACAATGAGCAGTTCTTC

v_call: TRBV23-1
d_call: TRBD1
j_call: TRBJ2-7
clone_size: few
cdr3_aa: CASSQLATGTSSYEQYF
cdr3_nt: TGCGCCAGCAGTCAACTCGCGACAGGGACGAGCTCCTACGAGCAGTACTTC

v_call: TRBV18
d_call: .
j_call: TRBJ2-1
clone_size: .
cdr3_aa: CASSLLSGNEQFF
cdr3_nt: TGTGCCAGCTCCCTTCTGTCTGGCAATGAGCAGTTCTTC

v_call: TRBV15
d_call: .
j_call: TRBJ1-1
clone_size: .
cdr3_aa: CATSRDIYMNTEAFF
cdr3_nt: TGTGCCACCAGCAGAGATATATACATGAACACTGAAGCTTTCTTT

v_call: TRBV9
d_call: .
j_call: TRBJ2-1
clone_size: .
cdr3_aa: CASSVVGAKGYNEQFF
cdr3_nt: TGTGCCAGCAGCGTAGTCGGGGCTAAGGGGTACAATGAGCAGTTCTTC

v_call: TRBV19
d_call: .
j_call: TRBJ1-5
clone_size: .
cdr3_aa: CASGREPYSNQPQHF
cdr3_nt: TGTGCCAGTGGGAGGGAGCCGTATAGCAATCAGCCCCAGCATTTT

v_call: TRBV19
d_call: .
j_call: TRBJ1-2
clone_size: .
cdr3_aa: CASRPGSSSGFYGYTF
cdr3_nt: TGTGCCAGTCGACCGGGATCCTCCTCGGGTTTCTATGGCTACACCTTC

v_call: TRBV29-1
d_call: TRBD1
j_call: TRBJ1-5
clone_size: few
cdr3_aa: CSVLTGDQPQHF
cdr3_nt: TGCAGCGTCCTGACAGGGGACCAGCCCCAGCATTTT

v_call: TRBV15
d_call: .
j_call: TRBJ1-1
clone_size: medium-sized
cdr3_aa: CATSRDRALNTEAFF
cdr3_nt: TGTGCCACCAGCAGAGATCGGGCTTTGAACACTGAAGCTTTCTTT

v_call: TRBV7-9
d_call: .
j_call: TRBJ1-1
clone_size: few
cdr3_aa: CASSRRGENTEAFF
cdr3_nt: TGTGCCAGCAGCCGACGGGGAGAGAACACTGAAGCTTTCTTT

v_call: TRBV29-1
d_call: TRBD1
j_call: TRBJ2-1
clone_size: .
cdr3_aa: CSVRDRISEQFF
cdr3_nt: TGCAGCGTTCGGGACAGGATTTCCGAGCAGTTCTTC

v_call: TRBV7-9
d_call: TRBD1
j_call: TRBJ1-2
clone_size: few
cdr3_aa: CASSLDRASGYTF
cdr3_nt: TGTGCCAGCAGCCTGGACAGGGCCTCAGGCTACACCTTC

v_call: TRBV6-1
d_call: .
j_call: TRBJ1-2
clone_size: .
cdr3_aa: CASSEVGQPRNYGYTF
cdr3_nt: TGTGCCAGCAGTGAAGTAGGACAGCCTCGTAACTATGGCTACACCTTC

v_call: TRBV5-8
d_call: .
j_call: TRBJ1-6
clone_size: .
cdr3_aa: CASLPTGTNSPLHF
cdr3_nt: TGTGCCAGCCTCCCCACCGGGACTAATTCACCCCTCCACTTT

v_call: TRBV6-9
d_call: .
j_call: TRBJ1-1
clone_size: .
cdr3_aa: CASRLEGEAFF
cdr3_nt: TGTGCCAGCCGACTCGAGGGTGAAGCTTTCTTT

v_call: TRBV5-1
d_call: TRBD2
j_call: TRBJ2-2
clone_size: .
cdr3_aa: CASSLTSGGTNTGELFF
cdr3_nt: TGCGCCAGCAGCTTGACTAGCGGGGGGACGAACACCGGGGAGCTGTTTTTT

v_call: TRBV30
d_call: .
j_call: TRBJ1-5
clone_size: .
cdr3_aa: CAWSVLAGSNQPQHF
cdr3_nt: TGTGCCTGGAGTGTACTGGCAGGGAGCAATCAGCCCCAGCATTTT

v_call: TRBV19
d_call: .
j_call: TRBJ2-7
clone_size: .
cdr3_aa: CASSIDRGTDEQYF
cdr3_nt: TGTGCCAGTAGTATAGATCGCGGGACAGACGAGCAGTACTTC

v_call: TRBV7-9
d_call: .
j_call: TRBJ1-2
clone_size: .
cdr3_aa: CASSLGAGGDYGYTF
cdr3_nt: TGTGCCAGCAGCTTAGGGGCAGGAGGTGACTATGGCTACACCTTC

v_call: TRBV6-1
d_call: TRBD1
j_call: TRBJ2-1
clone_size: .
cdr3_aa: CASTRRGTDGEQFF
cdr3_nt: TGTGCCAGCACCCGTAGGGGGACAGATGGTGAGCAGTTCTTC

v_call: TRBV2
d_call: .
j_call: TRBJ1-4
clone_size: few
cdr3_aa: CASKGREGSRNEKLFF
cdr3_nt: TGTGCCAGCAAGGGTCGTGAGGGATCTCGTAATGAAAAACTGTTTTTT

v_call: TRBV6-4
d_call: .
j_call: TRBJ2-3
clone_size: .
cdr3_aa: CASSDAGTDTQYF
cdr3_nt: TGTGCCAGCAGTGACGCGGGCACAGATACGCAGTATTTT

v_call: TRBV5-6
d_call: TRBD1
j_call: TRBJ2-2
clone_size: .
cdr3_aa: CASSWDRATGELFF
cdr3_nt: TGTGCCAGCAGCTGGGACAGAGCCACCGGGGAGCTGTTTTTT

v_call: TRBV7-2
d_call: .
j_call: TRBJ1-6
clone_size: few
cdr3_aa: CASSLSQGYNSPLHF
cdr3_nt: TGTGCCAGCAGCTTAAGCCAGGGGTATAATTCACCCCTCCACTTT

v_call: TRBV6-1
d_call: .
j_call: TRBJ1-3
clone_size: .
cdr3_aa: CASSGKMTVSGNTIYF
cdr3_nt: TGTGCCAGCAGTGGGAAAATGACGGTCTCTGGAAACACCATATATTTT

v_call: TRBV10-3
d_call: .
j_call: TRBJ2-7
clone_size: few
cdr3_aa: CASSKKFKSYEQYF
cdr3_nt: TGTGCCAGCAGTAAGAAGTTTAAGAGCTACGAGCAGTACTTC

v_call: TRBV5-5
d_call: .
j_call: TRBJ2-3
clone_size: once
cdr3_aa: CASSPTGTDTQYF
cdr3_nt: TGTGCCAGCAGCCCTACAGGGACAGATACGCAGTATTTT

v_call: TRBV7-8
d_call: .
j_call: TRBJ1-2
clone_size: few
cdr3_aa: CASSPESGRGHGYTF
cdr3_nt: TGTGCCAGCAGCCCAGAGTCGGGCAGGGGACACGGCTACACCTTC

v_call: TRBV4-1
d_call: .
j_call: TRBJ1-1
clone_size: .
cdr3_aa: CASSLQANTEAFF
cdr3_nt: TGCGCCAGCAGCCTGCAGGCGAACACTGAAGCTTTCTTT

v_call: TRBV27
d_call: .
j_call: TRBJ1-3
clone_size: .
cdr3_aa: CASSEGRHSGNTIYF
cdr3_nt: TGTGCCAGCAGCGAAGGACGGCACTCTGGAAACACCATATATTTT

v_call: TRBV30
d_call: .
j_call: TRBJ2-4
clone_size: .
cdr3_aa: CAWMKMTKNIQYF
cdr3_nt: TGTGCCTGGATGAAGATGACCAAAAACATTCAGTACTTC

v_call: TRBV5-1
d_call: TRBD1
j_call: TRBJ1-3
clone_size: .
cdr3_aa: CASSLEAGQGGGNTIYF
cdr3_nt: TGCGCCAGCAGCTTGGAAGCGGGACAGGGAGGTGGAAACACCATATATTTT

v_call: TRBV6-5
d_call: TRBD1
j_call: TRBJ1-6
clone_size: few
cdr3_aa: CASSTTGTGSSPLHF
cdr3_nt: TGTGCCAGCAGTACCACCGGGACAGGGAGTTCACCCCTCCACTTT

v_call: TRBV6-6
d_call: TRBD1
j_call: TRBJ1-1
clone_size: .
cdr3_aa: CASVPPTGGGTEAFF
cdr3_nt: TGTGCCAGCGTACCCCCGACAGGGGGCGGTACTGAAGCTTTCTTT

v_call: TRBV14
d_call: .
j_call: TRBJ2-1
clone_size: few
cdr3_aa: CASSQVRGGGQFF
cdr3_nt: TGTGCCAGCAGCCAAGTACGTGGCGGCGGGCAGTTCTTC

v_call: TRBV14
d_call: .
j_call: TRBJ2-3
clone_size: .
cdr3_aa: CASSQDFVQGPRTDRYTQYF
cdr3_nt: TGTGCCAGCAGCCAAGATTTTGTACAAGGTCCTAGAACAGACAGATATACGCAGTATTTT

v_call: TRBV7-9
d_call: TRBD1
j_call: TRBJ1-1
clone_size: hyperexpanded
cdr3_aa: CASSLWGTGSVTEAFF
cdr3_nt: TGTGCCAGCAGCTTGTGGGGGACAGGATCGGTTACTGAAGCTTTCTTT

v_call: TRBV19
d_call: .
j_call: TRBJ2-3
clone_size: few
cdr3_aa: CASSPRTDTQYF
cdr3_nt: TGTGCCAGTAGTCCTCGCACAGATACGCAGTATTTT

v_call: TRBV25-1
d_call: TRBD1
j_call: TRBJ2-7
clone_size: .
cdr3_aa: CASSLPGTGSYEQYF
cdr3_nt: TGTGCCAGCAGCTTGCCCGGGACAGGCTCCTACGAGCAGTACTTC

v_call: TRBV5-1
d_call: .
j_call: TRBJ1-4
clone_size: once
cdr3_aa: CASSHYSATNEKLFF
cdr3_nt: TGCGCCAGCAGCCACTACAGTGCAACTAATGAAAAACTGTTTTTT

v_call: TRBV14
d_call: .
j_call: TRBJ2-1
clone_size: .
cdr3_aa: CASSLGTPGEQFF
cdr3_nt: TGTGCCAGCAGCCTCGGGACTCCCGGCGAGCAGTTCTTC

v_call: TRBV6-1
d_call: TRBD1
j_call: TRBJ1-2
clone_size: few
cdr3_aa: CASRGQGARGYTF
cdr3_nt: TGTGCCAGCAGGGGACAGGGGGCGAGAGGCTACACCTTC

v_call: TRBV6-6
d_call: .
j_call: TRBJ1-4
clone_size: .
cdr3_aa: CASRGGGTNEKLFF
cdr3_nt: TGTGCCAGCCGAGGTGGGGGAACTAATGAAAAACTGTTTTTT

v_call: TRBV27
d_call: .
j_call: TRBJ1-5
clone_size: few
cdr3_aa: CASSQVNSNQPQHF
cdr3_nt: TGTGCCAGCAGTCAGGTGAATAGCAATCAGCCCCAGCATTTT

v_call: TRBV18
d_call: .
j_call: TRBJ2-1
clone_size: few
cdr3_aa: CASSPLDEQFF
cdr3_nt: TGTGCCAGCTCACCACTCGACGAGCAGTTCTTC

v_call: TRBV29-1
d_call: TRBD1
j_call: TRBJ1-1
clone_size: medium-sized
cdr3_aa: CSGRTGVSLEAFF
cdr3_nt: TGCAGCGGTAGGACAGGGGTATCTTTGGAAGCTTTCTTT